Below are 2 T cell receptor beta chains sequenced from a single sample in a study of T cells after yellow fever vaccination. MiXCR, applied by TCRdb to the 5' RACE reads, yields one record per CDR3 protein. The sample holds a few hundred thousand distinct CDR3 sequences, about a sixth seen once. The specimen comprised PBMCs, sampled 5 to 6 days after the first yellow fever vaccination. All receptors derive from a man aged 18 to 35 who received the YFV17D yellow fever vaccine.

The chain couples TRBV7-3 to TRBJ2-2, with D perhaps TRBD2 (5 bases). CDR3 length: 16 residues. V lost 5 bases to trimming and J lost 1 base, with 14 bases between them. Germline values: CDR1 SGHTA, CDR2 FQGTGA. The CDR3 DNA reads TGTGCCAGCAGCGGTACGGGGTCAGTGAACACCGGGGAGCTGTTTTTT. It is translated as CASSGTGSVNTGELFF. Looking up the rest from reference TRBV7-3 and TRBJ2-2 gives the full variable domain: GAGVSQTPSNKVTEKGKYVELRCDPISGHTALYWYRQSLGQGPEFLIYFQGTGAADDSGLPNDRFFAVRPEGSVSTLKIQRTERGDSAVYLCASSGTGSVNTGELFFGEGSRLTVL.

The sample holds a few counts of this clonotype. The V gene is TRBV20-1, the J gene TRBJ1-1; no definite D call. CDR1 and CDR2 (germline): DFQATT, SNEGSKA (reference sequence). The CDR3 has 13 amino acids. Trimming removed 1 base from V and 0 bases from J, with 6 bases in between. CDR3 nucleotides: TGCAGTGCTAGAGGGGAGATGAACACTGAAGCTTTCTTT. Residues: CSARGEMNTEAFF.